The rows below give T cell receptor beta chains drawn from one sample of a study of blood T cell repertoires in COVID-19. Using immunoSEQ multiplex PCR, the repertoire was profiled, and TCRdb retains in-frame clones only, with some absent. Found here are about 120,000 clones, around 78% of them singletons; the top ten hold about 2%. Material: peripheral blood. Every receptor here comes from a man aged 70-80 years with acute or convalescent COVID-19. Both conserved end residues are part of each CDR3. D genes are given only for firm matches.

TGTGCCAGCAGCGTACCTCACCCCGGGACAGATCCCGGGGAGCTGTTTTTT | CASSVPHPGTDPGELFF | TRBJ2-2 | TRBV9 | TRBD1
TGTGCCTGGAGTGTACAGGGACGGAGCTATGGCTACACCTTC | CAWSVQGRSYGYTF | TRBJ1-2 | TRBV30 | -
TGTGCCAGCAGTTTGGACAGGGGACGGCGCACGGACTCACCCCTCCACTTT | CASSLDRGRRTDSPLHF | TRBJ1-6 | TRBV27 | TRBD1
TGTGCCAGCAGCCTAATTGGGACAGGGGGCGGCACAGATACGCAGTATTTT | CASSLIGTGGGTDTQYF | TRBJ2-3 | TRBV7-9 | TRBD1
TGCGCCAGCAGCTACAACCGGGGGGAAGATACGCAGTATTTT | CASSYNRGEDTQYF | TRBJ2-3 | TRBV5-1 | TRBD2
TGTGCCAGCAGCTCTCCTAGCGGGGGATCAGGGGAGCTGTTTTTT | CASSSPSGGSGELFF | TRBJ2-2 | TRBV5-4 | TRBD2
TGTGCCAGCAGCTTATTCCGGGGTGGAAACACCATATATTTT | CASSLFRGGNTIYF | TRBJ1-3 | TRBV7-2 | -
TGTGCCATCAGTCTGGCGGGGGGGGCCGGTGGTGAGCAGTTCTTC | CAISLAGGAGGEQFF | TRBJ2-1 | TRBV10-3 | TRBD2
TGTGCCAGCAGTCCCCCAACCTACAATGAGCAGTTCTTC | CASSPPTYNEQFF | TRBJ2-1 | TRBV28 | -
TGTGCCAGTAGTATCTTGGGGACAGGGAACGAAAAACTGTTTTTT | CASSILGTGNEKLFF | TRBJ1-4 | TRBV19 | TRBD1
TGTGCCAGCAGTCCAGGACAGGGGGTCCGCGAGCAGTACTTC | CASSPGQGVREQYF | TRBJ2-7 | TRBV7-2 | TRBD1
TGTGCCAGCAGCCAAGGTATGGGCGATGAGCAGTTCTTC | CASSQGMGDEQFF | TRBJ2-1 | TRBV4-2 | -